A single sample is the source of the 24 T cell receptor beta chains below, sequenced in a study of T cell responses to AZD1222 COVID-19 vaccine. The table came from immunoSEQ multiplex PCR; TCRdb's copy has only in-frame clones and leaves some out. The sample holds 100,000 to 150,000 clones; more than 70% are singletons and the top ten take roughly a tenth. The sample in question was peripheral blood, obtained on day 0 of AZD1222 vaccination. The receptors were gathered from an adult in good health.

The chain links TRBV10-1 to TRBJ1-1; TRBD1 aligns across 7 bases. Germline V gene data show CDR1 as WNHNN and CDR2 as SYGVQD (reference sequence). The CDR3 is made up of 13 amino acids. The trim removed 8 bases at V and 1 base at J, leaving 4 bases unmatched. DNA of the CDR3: TGCGCCAGCTGGGGACAGAAGAACACTGAAGCTTTCTTT. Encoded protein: CASWGQKNTEAFF.

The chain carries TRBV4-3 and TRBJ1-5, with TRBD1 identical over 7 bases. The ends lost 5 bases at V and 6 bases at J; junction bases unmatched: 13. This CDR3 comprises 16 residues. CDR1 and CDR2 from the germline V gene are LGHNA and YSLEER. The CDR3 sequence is CASSKRVGTVPQPQHF. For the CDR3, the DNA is TGCGCCAGCAGCAAAAGAGTCGGGACAGTTCCTCAGCCCCAGCATTTT.

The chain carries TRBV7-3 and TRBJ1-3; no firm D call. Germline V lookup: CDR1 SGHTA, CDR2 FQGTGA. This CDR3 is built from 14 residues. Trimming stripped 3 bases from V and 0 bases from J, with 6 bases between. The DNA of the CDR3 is TGTGCCAGCAGCTTTGATCCCTCTGGAAACACCATATATTTT. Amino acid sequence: CASSFDPSGNTIYF.

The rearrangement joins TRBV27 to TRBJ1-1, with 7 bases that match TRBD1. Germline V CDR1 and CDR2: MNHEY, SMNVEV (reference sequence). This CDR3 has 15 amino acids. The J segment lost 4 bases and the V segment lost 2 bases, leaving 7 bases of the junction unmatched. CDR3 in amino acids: CASSLAGGTFTEAFF. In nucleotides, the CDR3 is TGTGCCAGCAGTTTAGCAGGGGGGACGTTCACTGAAGCTTTCTTT.

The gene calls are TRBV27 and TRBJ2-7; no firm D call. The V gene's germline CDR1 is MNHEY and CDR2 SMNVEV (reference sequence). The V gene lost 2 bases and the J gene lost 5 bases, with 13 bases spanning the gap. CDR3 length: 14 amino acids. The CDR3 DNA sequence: TGTGCCAGCAGTTTAGGTGTAGGTTACAACGAGCAGTACTTC. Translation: CASSLGVGYNEQYF.

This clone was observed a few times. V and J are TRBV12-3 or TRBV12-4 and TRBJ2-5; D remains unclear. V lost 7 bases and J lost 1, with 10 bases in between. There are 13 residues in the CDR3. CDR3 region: CASTFPAQETQYF. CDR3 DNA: TGTGCCAGCACTTTTCCCGCCCAAGAGACCCAGTACTTC.

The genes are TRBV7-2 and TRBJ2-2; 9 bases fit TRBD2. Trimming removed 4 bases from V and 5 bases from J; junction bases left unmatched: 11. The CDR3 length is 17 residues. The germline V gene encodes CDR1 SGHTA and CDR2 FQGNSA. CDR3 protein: CASSYGREGALTGELFF. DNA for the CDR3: TGTGCCAGCAGCTACGGGCGGGAGGGGGCCCTTACCGGGGAGCTGTTTTTT.

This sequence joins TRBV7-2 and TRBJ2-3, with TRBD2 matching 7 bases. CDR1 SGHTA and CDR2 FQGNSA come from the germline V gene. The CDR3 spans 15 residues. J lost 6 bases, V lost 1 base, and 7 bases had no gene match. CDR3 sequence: CASSLVGRGGDTQYF. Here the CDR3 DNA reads TGTGCCAGCAGCTTAGTTGGGCGGGGAGGGGATACGCAGTATTTT.

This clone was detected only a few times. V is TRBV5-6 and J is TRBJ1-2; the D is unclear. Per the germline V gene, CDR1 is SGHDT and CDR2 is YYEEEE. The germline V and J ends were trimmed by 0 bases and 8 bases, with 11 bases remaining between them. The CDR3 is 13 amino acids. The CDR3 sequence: CASSLGRNVGYTF. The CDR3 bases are TGTGCCAGCAGCTTGGGTCGGAACGTGGGCTACACCTTC.

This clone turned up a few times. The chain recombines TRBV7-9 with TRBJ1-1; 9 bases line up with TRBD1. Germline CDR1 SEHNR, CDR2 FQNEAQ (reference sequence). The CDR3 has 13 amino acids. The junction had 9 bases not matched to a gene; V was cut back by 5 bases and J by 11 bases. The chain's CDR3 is CASSHRLGQGAFF. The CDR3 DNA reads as TGTGCCAGCAGCCACCGTTTAGGACAGGGGGCTTTCTTT.

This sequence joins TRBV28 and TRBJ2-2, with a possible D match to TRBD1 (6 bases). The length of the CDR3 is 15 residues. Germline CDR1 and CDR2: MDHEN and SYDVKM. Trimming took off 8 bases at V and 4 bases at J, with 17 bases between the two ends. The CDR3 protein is CASCWGQGSTGELFF. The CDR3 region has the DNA TGTGCCAGCTGCTGGGGGCAGGGCAGCACCGGGGAGCTGTTTTTT.

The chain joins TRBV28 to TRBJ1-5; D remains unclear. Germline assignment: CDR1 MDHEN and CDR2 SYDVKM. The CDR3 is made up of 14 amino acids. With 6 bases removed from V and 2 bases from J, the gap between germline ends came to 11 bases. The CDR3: CASRLALGNQPQHF. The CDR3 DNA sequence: TGTGCCAGCAGACTTGCCCTGGGCAATCAGCCCCAGCATTTT.

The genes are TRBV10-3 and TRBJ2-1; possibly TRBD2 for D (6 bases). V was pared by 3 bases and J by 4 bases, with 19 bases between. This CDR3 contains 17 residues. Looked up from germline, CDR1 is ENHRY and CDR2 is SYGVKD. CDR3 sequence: CAISEFLGGELYNEQFF. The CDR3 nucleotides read TGTGCCATCAGTGAATTCTTAGGAGGGGAGCTGTACAATGAGCAGTTCTTC.

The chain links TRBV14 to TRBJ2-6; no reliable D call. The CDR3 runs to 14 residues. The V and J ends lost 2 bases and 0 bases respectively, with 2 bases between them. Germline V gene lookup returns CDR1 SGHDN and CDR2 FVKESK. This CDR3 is CASSQSSGANVLTF. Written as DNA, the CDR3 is TGTGCCAGCAGCCAAAGCTCTGGGGCCAACGTCCTGACTTTC.

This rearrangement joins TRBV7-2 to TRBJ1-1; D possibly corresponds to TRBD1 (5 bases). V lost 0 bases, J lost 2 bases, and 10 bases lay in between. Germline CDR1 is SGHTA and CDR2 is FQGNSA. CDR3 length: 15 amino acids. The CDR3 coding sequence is TGTGCCAGCAGCTTAGCGGGGACCCGAAACACTGAAGCTTTCTTT. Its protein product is CASSLAGTRNTEAFF.

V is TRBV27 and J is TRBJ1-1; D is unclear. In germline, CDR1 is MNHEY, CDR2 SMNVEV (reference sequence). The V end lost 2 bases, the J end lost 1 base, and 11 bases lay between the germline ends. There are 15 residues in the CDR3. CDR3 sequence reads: CASSLRPDKNTEAFF. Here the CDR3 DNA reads TGTGCCAGCAGTTTAAGGCCAGACAAGAACACTGAAGCTTTCTTT.

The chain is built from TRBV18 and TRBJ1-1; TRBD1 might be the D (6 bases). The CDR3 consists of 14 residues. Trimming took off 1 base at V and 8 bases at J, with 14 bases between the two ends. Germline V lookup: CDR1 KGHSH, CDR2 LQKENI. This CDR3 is CASSPQGGKLEAFF. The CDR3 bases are TGTGCCAGCTCACCACAGGGGGGTAAACTCGAAGCTTTCTTT. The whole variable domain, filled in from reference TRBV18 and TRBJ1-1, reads NAGVMQNPRHLVRRRGQEARLRCSPMKGHSHVYWYRQLPEEGLKFMVYLQKENIIDESGMPKERFSAEFPKEGPSILRIQQVVRGDSAAYFCASSPQGGKLEAFFGQGTRLTVV.

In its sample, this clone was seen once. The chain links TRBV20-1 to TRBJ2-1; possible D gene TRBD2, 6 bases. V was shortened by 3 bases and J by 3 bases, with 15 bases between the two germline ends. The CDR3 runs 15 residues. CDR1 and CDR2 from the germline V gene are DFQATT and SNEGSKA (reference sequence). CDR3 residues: CSASRLTRGYNEQFF. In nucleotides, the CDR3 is TGCAGTGCTAGTCGGCTGACTAGGGGCTACAATGAGCAGTTCTTC.

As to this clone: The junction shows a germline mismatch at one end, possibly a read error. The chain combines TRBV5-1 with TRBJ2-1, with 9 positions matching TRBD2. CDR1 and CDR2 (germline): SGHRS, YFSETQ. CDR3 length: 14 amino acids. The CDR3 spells CASSLIAGDVLVLF. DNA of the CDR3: TGCGCCAGCAGCCTTATAGCGGGGGATGTGTTAGTGCTCTTC.

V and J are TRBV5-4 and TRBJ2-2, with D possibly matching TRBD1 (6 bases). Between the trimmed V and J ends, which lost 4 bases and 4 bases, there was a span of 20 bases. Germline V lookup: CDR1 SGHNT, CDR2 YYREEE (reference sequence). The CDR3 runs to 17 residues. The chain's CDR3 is CASSTPGGSEGTGELFF. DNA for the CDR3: TGTGCCAGCAGCACCCCTGGGGGCAGTGAGGGCACCGGGGAGCTGTTTTTT.

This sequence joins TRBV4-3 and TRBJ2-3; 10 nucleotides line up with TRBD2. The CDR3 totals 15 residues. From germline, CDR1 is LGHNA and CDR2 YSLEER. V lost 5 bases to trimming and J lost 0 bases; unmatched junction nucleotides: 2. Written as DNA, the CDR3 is TGCGCCAGCAGCACGGGACTAGCGAGCACAGATACGCAGTATTTT. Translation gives CASSTGLASTDTQYF.

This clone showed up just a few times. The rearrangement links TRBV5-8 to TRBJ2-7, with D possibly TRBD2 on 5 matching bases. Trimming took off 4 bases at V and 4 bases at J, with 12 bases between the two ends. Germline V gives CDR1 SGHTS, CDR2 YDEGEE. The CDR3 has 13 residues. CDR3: CASSLDFSYEQYF. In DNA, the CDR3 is TGTGCCAGCAGCCTGGACTTTTCTTACGAGCAGTACTTC.

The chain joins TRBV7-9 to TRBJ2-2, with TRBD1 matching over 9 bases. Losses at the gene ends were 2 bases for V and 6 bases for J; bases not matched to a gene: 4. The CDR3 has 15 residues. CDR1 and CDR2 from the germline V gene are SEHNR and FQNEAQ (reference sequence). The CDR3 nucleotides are TGTGCCAGCAGCTTACTAGGACAGGGGCCCGGGGAGCTGTTTTTT. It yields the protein CASSLLGQGPGELFF.

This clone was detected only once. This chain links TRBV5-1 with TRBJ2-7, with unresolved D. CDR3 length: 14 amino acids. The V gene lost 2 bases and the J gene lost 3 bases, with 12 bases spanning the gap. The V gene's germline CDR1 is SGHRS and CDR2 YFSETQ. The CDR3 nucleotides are TGCGCCAGCAGCTTACAACTTCAGAGCTACGAGCAGTACTTC. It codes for CASSLQLQSYEQYF.